This TCR beta chain was identified during a study of response to subunit inactivated influenza vaccine listed by TCRdb under 2018. Broadly, across the study: Deep quantitative profiling of the T cell receptor repertoire was used in the study to follow responses to a trivalent subunit inactivated influenza vaccine. Overall results and qualifications from the work: It was suggested by the authors that each seasonal influenza vaccination may recruit only a limited number of new T cells.

For this clonotype: The specificity of this receptor is unknown. No base quality information exists; no much larger clone differs at one position.

Trimming takes 1 base from V and 3 bases from J, and the germline ends sit 12 bases apart. From its cysteine to its phenylalanine, the CDR3 spans 15 amino acids. Left in the record is the CDR3 DNA by itself, 45 bases read in frame from the first base. CDR1 and CDR2, per the germline V gene, are MGHDK and SYGVNS. The library was prepared using RT-PCR. Data came from an Illumina HiSeq 2500. TCRdb cleaned the public reads at Q25 with fastp, built clones with MiXCR and kept in-frame beta chains. Rows merge per CDR3 protein into single entries with the most common DNA and genes. This sample lists 280,000 or so distinct CDR3 sequences; 20% to 25% were detected once. The biggest ten clones account for approximately 10% of the sample.

Here the sequenced sample was PBMCs from blood, taken approximately 20 months after vaccination. The TCR was taken from a man between 50 and 70 years old who received an inactivated influenza vaccine. Donor details come from another sample of the same person, matched by shared clones. Rearrangement joined TRBV25-1 to TRBJ2-5; TRBD2 is a possible D gene, resting on 5 matching bases. The DNA sequence reads TGTGCCAGCAGTGAATCGTGGGTTAGCGAAGAGACCCAGTACTTC. Its protein is CASSESWVSEETQYF.